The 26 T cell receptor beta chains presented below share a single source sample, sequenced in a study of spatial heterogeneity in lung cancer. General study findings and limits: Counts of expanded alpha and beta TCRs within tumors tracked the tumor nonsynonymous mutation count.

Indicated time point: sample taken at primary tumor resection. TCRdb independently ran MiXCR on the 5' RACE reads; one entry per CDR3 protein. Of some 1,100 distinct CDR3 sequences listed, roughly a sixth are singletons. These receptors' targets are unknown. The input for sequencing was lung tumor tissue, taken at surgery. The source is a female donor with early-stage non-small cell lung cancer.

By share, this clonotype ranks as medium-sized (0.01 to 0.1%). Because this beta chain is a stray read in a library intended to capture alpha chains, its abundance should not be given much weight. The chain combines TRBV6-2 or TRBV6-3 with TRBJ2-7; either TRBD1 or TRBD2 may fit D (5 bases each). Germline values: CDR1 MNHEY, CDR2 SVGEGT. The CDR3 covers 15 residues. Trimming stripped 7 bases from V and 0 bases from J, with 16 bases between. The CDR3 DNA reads TGTGCCAGCAAGGACTTCCGGGACGTCTCCTACGAGCAGTACTTC. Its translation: CASKDFRDVSYEQYF.

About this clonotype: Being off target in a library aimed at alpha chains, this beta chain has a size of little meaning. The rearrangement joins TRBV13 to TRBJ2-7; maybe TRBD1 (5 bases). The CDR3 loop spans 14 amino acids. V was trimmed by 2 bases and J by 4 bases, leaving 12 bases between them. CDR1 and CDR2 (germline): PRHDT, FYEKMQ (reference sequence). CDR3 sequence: CASSLRGSRYEQYF. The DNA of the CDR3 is TGTGCCAGCAGCTTAAGGGGTAGCAGATACGAGCAGTACTTC.

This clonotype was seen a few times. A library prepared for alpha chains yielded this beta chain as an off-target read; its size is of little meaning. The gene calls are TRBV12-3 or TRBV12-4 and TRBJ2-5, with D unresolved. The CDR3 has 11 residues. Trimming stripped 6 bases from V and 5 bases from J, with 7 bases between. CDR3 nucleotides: TGTGCCAGCAGCAACGTCGAGACCCAGTACTTC. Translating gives CASSNVETQYF.

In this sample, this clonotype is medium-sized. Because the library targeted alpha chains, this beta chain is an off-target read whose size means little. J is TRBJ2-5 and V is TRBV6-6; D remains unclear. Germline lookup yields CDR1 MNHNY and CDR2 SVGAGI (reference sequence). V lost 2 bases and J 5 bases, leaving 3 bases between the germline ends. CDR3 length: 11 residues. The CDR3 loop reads CASSYGETQYF. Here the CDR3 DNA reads TGTGCCAGCAGTTACGGGGAGACCCAGTACTTC.

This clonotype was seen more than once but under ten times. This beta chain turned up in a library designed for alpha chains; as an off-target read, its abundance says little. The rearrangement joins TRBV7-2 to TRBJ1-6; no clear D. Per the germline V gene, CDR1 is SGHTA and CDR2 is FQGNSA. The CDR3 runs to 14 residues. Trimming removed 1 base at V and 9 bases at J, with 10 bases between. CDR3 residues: CASSLDGFSSPLHF. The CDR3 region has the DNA TGTGCCAGCAGCTTAGATGGATTTTCTTCACCCCTCCACTTT.

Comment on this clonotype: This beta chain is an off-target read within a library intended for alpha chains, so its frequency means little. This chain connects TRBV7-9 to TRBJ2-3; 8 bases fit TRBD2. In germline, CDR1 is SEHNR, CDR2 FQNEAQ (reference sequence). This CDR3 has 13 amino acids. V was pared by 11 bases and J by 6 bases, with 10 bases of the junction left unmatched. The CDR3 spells CAGYSGMLDTQYF. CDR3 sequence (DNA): TGTGCCGGCTATAGCGGGATGCTGGATACGCAGTATTTT.

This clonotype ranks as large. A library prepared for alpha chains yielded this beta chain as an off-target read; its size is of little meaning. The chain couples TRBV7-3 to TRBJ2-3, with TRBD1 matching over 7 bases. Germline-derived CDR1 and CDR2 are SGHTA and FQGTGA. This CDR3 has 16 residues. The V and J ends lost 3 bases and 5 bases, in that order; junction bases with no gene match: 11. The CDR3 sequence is CASSFTAGGSGDTQYF. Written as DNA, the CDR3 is TGTGCCAGCAGCTTCACCGCAGGGGGTTCCGGAGATACGCAGTATTTT.

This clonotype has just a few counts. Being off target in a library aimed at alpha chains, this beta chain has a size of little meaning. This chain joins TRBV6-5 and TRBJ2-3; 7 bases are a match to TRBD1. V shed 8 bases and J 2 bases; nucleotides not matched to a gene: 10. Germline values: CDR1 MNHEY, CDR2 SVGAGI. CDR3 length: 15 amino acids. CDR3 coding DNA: TGTGCCAGCGGCCAGGACAGGATACACACAGATACGCAGTATTTT. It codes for CASGQDRIHTDTQYF.

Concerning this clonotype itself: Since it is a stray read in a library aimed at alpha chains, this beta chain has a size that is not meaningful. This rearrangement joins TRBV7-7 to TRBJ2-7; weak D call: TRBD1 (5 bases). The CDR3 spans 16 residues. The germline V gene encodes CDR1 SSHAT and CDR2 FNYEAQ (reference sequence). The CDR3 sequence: CASSHLARTLSYEQYV. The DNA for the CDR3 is TGTGCTAGCAGCCATTTAGCTAGGACACTTTCCTACGAGCAGTACGTC.

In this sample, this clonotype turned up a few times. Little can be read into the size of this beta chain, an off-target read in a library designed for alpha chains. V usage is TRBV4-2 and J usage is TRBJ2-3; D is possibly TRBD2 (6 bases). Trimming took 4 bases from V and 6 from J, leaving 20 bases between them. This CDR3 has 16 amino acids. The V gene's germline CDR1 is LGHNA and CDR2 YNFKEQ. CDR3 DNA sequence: TGTGCCAGCAGCCCTCTGGAGGGTCGAGGAGTGGATACGCAGTATTTT. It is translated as CASSPLEGRGVDTQYF.

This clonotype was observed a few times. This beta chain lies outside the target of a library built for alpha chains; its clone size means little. CDR3 in DNA: TGTGCCACCAGTGATTTGCTTAGTTCGGGCCATGAGCAGTTCTTC. Protein product: CATSDLLSSGHEQFF. This chain uses TRBV24-1 with TRBJ2-1; D ambiguous. V lost 0 bases and J lost 8, with 13 bases in between. This CDR3 comprises 15 residues. The germline V gene has CDR1 KGHDR and CDR2 SFDVKD.

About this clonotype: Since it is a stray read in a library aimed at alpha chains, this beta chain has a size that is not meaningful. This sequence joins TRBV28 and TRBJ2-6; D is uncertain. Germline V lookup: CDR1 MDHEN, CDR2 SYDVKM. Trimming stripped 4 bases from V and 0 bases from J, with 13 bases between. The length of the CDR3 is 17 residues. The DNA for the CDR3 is TGTGCCAGCAGTTACCCCGGACGAGCCTCTGGGGCCAACGTCCTGACTTTC. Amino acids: CASSYPGRASGANVLTF.

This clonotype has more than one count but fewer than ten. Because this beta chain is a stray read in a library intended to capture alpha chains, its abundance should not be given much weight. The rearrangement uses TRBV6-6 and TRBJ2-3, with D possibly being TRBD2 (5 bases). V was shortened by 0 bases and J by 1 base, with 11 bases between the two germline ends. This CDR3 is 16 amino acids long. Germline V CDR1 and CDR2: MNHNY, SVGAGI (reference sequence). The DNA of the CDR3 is TGTGCCAGCAGTTACTCGAAGGCGAGGGGCACAGATACGCAGTATTTT. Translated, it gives CASSYSKARGTDTQYF.

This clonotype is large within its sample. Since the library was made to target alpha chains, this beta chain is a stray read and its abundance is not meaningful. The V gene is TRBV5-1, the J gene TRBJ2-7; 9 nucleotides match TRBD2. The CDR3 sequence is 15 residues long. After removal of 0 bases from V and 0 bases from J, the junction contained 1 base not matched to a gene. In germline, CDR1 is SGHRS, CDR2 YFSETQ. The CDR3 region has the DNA TGCGCCAGCAGCTTGGGACTAGCGGACTCCTACGAGCAGTACTTC. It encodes CASSLGLADSYEQYF. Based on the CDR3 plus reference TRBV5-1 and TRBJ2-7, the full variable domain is KAGVTQTPRYLIKTRGQQVTLSCSPISGHRSVSWYQQTPGQGLQFLFEYFSETQRNKGNFPGRFSGRQFSNSRSEMNVSTLELGDSALYLCASSLGLADSYEQYFGPGTRLTVT.

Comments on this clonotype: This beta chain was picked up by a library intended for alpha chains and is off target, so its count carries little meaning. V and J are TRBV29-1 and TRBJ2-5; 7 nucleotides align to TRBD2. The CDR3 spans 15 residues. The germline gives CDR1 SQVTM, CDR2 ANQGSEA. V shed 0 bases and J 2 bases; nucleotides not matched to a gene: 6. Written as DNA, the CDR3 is TGCAGCGTTGAAGAATCCCCTAGCGGACAAGAGACCCAGTACTTC. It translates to CSVEESPSGQETQYF.

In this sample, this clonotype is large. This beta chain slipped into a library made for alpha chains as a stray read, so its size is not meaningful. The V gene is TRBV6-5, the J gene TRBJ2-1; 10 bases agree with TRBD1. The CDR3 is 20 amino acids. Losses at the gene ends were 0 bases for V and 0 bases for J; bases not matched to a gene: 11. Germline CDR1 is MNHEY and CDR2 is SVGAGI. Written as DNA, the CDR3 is TGTGCCAGCAGTTACTCACAGGGACAGGGGCTCCTAAGCTCCTACAATGAGCAGTTCTTC. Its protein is CASSYSQGQGLLSSYNEQFF.

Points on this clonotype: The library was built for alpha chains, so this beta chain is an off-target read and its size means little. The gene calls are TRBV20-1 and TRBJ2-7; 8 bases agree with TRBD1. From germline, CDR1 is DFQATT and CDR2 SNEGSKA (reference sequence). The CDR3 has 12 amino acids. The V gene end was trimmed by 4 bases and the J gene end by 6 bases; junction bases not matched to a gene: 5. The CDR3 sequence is CSATGQVPEQYF. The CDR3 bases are TGCAGTGCTACGGGACAGGTCCCCGAGCAGTACTTC.

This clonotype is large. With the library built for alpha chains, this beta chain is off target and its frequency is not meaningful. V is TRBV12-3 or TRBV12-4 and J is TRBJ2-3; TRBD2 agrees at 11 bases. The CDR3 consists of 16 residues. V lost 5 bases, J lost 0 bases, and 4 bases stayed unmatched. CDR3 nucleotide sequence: TGTGCCAGCAGTGCCCGACTAGCGGGGAGCACAGATACGCAGTATTTT. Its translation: CASSARLAGSTDTQYF.

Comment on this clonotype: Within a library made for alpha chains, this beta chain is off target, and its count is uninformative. CDR3 amino acids: CASSPPQYSYEQYF. The CDR3 bases are TGTGCCAGCTCACCACCACAGTACTCCTACGAGCAGTACTTC. V gene TRBV18 combines with J gene TRBJ2-7; D gene ambiguous. The CDR3 has 14 residues. V was pared by 0 bases and J by 0 bases, with 6 bases between. From germline, CDR1 is KGHSH and CDR2 LQKENI.

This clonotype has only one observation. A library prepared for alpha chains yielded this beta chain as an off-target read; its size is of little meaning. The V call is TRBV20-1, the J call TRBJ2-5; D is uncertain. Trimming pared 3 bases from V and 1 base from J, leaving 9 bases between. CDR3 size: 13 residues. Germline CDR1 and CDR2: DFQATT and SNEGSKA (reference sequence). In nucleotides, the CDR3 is TGCAGTGCTAGTCGGCTTACCCAAGAGACCCAGTACTTC. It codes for CSASRLTQETQYF.

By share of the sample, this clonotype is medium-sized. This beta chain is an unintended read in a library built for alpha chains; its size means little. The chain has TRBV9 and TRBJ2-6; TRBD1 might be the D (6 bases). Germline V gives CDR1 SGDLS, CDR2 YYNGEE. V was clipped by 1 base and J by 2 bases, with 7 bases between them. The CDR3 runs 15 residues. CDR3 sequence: CASSVKGAGANVLTF. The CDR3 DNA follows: TGTGCCAGCAGCGTAAAGGGGGCTGGGGCCAACGTCCTGACTTTC.

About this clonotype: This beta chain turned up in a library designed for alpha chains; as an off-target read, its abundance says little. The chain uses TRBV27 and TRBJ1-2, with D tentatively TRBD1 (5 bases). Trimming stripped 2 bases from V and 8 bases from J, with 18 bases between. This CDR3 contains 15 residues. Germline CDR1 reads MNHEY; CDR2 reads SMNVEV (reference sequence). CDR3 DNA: TGTGCCAGCAGTTTAGCTCAGTACGGGGCGCAGGGCTACACCTTC. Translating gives CASSLAQYGAQGYTF.

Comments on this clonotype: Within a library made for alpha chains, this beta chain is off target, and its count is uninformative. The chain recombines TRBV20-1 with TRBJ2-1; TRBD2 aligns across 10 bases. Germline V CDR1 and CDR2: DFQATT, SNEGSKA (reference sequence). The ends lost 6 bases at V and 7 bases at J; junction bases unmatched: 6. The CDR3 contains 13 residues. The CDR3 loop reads CSAPLAGLNEQFF. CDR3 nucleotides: TGCAGTGCCCCACTAGCGGGGCTAAATGAGCAGTTCTTC.

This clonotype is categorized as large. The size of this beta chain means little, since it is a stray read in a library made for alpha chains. CDR3: CASSQEMSSGGRTQYF. CDR3 DNA sequence: TGCGCCAGCAGCCAAGAGATGTCTAGCGGGGGTCGGACCCAGTACTTC. The chain recombines TRBV4-1 with TRBJ2-5, with 10 bases identical to TRBD2. The length of the CDR3 is 16 residues. After removal of 0 bases from V and 7 bases from J, the junction contained 8 bases not matched to a gene. CDR1 is MGHRA, CDR2 YSYEKL, per germline.

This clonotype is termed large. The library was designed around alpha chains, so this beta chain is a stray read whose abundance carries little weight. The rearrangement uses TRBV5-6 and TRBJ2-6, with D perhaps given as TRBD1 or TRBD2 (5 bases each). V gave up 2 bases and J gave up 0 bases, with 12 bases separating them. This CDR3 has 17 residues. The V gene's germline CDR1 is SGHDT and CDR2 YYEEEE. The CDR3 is CASSFPGRYSGANVLTF. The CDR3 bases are TGTGCCAGCAGCTTCCCGGGACGGTACTCTGGGGCCAACGTCCTGACTTTC.

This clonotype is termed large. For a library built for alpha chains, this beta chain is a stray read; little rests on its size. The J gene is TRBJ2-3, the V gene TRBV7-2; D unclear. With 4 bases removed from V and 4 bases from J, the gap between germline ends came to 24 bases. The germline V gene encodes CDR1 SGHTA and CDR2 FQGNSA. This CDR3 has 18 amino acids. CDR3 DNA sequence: TGTGCCAGCAGCTCCCAAGTAGGCTCCGGGTGGGGTGCAGATACGCAGTATTTT. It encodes CASSSQVGSGWGADTQYF. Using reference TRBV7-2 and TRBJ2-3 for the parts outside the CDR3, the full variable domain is GAGVSQSPSNKVTEKGKDVELRCDPISGHTALYWYRQSLGQGLEFLIYFQGNSAPDKSGLPSDRFSAERTGGSVSTLTIQRTQQEDSAVYLCASSSQVGSGWGADTQYFGPGTRLTVL.